These 32 T cell receptor beta chains share one sample of origin, sequenced in a study of T cells expressing NK-cell markers. Using the 5' RACE reads, TCRdb records one entry per CDR3 protein without DNA. The data show about 440,000 distinct CDR3 sequences, and the top ten clones hold more than 7%. Sequencing was done on a sample of blood T cells: a sorted CD56 or NKG2C T cell subset, CD4+ or CD8+ T cells, or bulk PBMC T cells (not recorded which). The receptors come from a woman between 18 and 75 years old in good health.

The chain joins TRBV20-1 to TRBJ1-5; the TCRdb call, TRBD1, lacks DNA for checking. Germline CDR1 DFQATT, CDR2 SNEGSKA (reference sequence). The CDR3 has 13 residues. The CDR3 is CSASAGLDQPQHF.

This chain connects TRBV5-8 to TRBJ2-4; TCRdb proposes TRBD1, but this gene call is untestable without DNA. The CDR3 contains 15 residues. Germline CDR1 reads SGHTS; CDR2 reads YDEGEE. The CDR3 loop reads CASSLWGQGPNIQYF.

The rearrangement links TRBV4-1 to TRBJ1-1. Germline CDR1 is MGHRA and CDR2 is YSYEKL. This CDR3 comprises 13 residues. The CDR3 here is CASSLTITTEAFF.

The chain combines TRBV4-3 with TRBJ2-1. This CDR3 has 13 amino acids. Looked up from germline, CDR1 is LGHNA and CDR2 is YSLEER. The CDR3 sequence: CASSQDDLREQFF.

This chain links TRBV7-6 with TRBJ2-7; as DNA is missing, the TRBD2 call by TCRdb cannot be tested. CDR3 size: 17 residues. Per the germline V gene, CDR1 is SGHVS and CDR2 is FNYEAQ. CDR3 sequence reads: CASSGGTSGDPGYEQYF.

This chain connects TRBV12-3 or TRBV12-4 to TRBJ1-2; TCRdb calls TRBD1, which cannot be checked without DNA. The CDR3 runs to 15 residues. CDR3 sequence: CASTLGGGTTYGYTF.

The rearrangement links TRBV7-2 to TRBJ1-6. Germline V gives CDR1 SGHTA, CDR2 FQGNSA. The length of the CDR3 is 15 residues. The CDR3: CASSPSTGRNSPLHF.

This sequence joins TRBV9 and TRBJ2-7; the D call of TRBD1 rests on TCRdb alone, since no DNA is present to check it. The CDR3 length is 16 residues. The V gene's germline CDR1 is SGDLS and CDR2 YYNGEE. Here the CDR3 reads CASSPQVGGQSGEQYF.

The rearrangement joins TRBV19 to TRBJ2-5; with no DNA, the TCRdb D assignment of TRBD1 cannot be verified. CDR3 length equals 16 residues. Per the germline V gene, CDR1 is LNHDA and CDR2 is SQIVND (reference sequence). The CDR3 is CASSPFRTGFVETQYF.

The chain is built from TRBV7-2 and TRBJ2-7; TCRdb's D gene call, TRBD2, goes unchecked for lack of DNA. The CDR3 contains 15 residues. The germline V gene has CDR1 SGHTA and CDR2 FQGNSA. The CDR3 sequence: CASSPFGGGPREQYF.

The chain uses TRBV12-3 or TRBV12-4 and TRBJ1-4. CDR3 length: 16 amino acids. The CDR3 reads CASSPSAGRTREKLFF.

This chain connects TRBV6-2 or TRBV6-3 to TRBJ1-2. The CDR3 has 13 residues. CDR1 MNHEY and CDR2 SVGEGT come from the germline V gene. The CDR3 is CASSYGPMRGYTF.

The chain joins TRBV4-2 to TRBJ2-3; the D call of TRBD2 rests on TCRdb alone, since no DNA is present to check it. Germline-derived CDR1 and CDR2 are LGHNA and YNFKEQ. The CDR3 loop spans 17 amino acids. The chain's CDR3 is CASSQVTLATLTDTQYF.

This rearrangement joins TRBV4-1 to TRBJ1-1; no DNA is available, so the TRBD1 call from TCRdb remains unchecked. The CDR3 totals 15 residues. Per the germline V gene, CDR1 is MGHRA and CDR2 is YSYEKL. This CDR3 is CASSHLTGMNTEAFF.

The rearrangement uses TRBV27 and TRBJ2-2. Germline lookup yields CDR1 MNHEY and CDR2 SMNVEV (reference sequence). The CDR3 totals 13 residues. The chain's CDR3 is CASSVTNTGELFF.

J is TRBJ1-5 and V is TRBV7-6. The CDR3 loop spans 15 amino acids. Germline V lookup: CDR1 SGHVS, CDR2 FNYEAQ. CDR3 region: CASSLAWGSNQPQHF. Based on the CDR3 plus reference TRBV7-6 and TRBJ1-5, the full variable domain is GAGVSQSPRYKVTKRGQDVALRCDPISGHVSLYWYRQALGQGPEFLTYFNYEAQQDKSGLPNDRFSAERPEGSISTLTIQRTEQRDSAMYRCASSLAWGSNQPQHFGDGTRLSIL.

The rearrangement uses TRBV25-1 and TRBJ2-5; TCRdb proposes TRBD1, but this gene call is untestable without DNA. The germline gives CDR1 MGHDK, CDR2 SYGVNS. CDR3 length: 15 amino acids. CDR3: CASSEPSGAGETQYF.

The rearrangement uses TRBV5-5 and TRBJ2-7; TCRdb names TRBD2, which stays unverified in the absence of DNA. CDR1 is SGHKS and CDR2 is YYEKEE in the germline V gene (reference sequence). The CDR3 is 14 amino acids. CDR3 protein: CASSFEDGGYEQYF.

This chain connects TRBV29-1 to TRBJ2-3. In germline, CDR1 is SQVTM, CDR2 ANQGSEA. This CDR3 has 13 residues. This chain's CDR3 is CSVHGDLTDTQYF.

The chain carries TRBV19 and TRBJ1-4; TCRdb lists TRBD1, though no DNA is available to test this call. Germline V gene sequence: CDR1 LNHDA, CDR2 SQIVND (reference sequence). The CDR3 loop spans 15 amino acids. This CDR3 is CASSISGTKNEKLFF.

The J gene is TRBJ1-2, the V gene TRBV7-2; the D gene TCRdb calls, TRBD1, cannot be checked with no DNA. This CDR3 has 14 amino acids. Germline values: CDR1 SGHTA, CDR2 FQGNSA. The CDR3 reads CASSRLGQNYGYTF.

The rearrangement joins TRBV4-3 to TRBJ2-3; there is no DNA to check the TCRdb D call of TRBD1. CDR1 is LGHNA and CDR2 is YSLEER in the germline V gene. This CDR3 comprises 15 residues. The CDR3 loop is CASSTQSGAWDTQYF.

The V and J genes are TRBV7-2 and TRBJ1-4. This CDR3 has 17 residues. Germline loops: CDR1 SGHTA, CDR2 FQGNSA. The CDR3 reads CASSSSRPTTQNEKLFF.

The chain couples TRBV27 to TRBJ2-1; with no DNA, the TCRdb D assignment of TRBD2 cannot be verified. The germline gives CDR1 MNHEY, CDR2 SMNVEV (reference sequence). The CDR3 contains 18 residues. CDR3 sequence: CASSLWPVTSGVDNEQFF.

This chain joins TRBV20-1 and TRBJ2-3; absent DNA, TCRdb's TRBD1 call cannot be checked. The germline V gene has CDR1 DFQATT and CDR2 SNEGSKA (reference sequence). This CDR3 has 14 residues. The CDR3 loop reads CSARGRGETDTQYF.

J is TRBJ1-1 and V is TRBV19; without DNA, the TCRdb call of TRBD1 cannot be checked. Germline V CDR1 and CDR2: LNHDA, SQIVND (reference sequence). The CDR3 has 13 residues. This chain's CDR3 is CASMTGYRTEAFF.

The chain employs TRBV4-3 and TRBJ1-1; there is no DNA to check the TCRdb D call of TRBD1. The germline gives CDR1 LGHNA, CDR2 YSLEER. The CDR3 runs to 15 residues. CDR3: CASSQDPWDGGEAFF.

The rearrangement joins TRBV12-3 or TRBV12-4 to TRBJ1-2; TCRdb indicates TRBD1, and absent DNA this call remains unverified. This CDR3 contains 12 residues. The CDR3 sequence: CASSSRGYGYTF.

The chain joins TRBV9 to TRBJ1-4. Looked up from germline, CDR1 is SGDLS and CDR2 is YYNGEE. This CDR3 spans 15 amino acids. CDR3 in amino acids: CASSVVGAPNEKLFF.

The gene calls are TRBV3-1 and TRBJ2-7; TCRdb names TRBD2, which stays unverified in the absence of DNA. The CDR3 consists of 15 residues. The germline CDR1 and CDR2 sequences are LGHDT and YNNKEL (reference sequence). The CDR3 region is CASSQASGKSYEQYF.

The CDR3 loop is CASSPPGTPNNEQFF. The J gene is TRBJ2-1, the V gene TRBV7-3; with no DNA, the TCRdb D assignment of TRBD1 cannot be verified. CDR3 size: 15 residues. Germline V gene lookup returns CDR1 SGHTA and CDR2 FQGTGA.

The chain combines TRBV20-1 with TRBJ2-5; TCRdb gives TRBD2 as the D gene, but with no DNA this cannot be confirmed. The CDR3 has 13 residues. CDR1 is DFQATT, CDR2 SNEGSKA, per germline (reference sequence). CDR3 protein: CSAPRLAGETQYF.